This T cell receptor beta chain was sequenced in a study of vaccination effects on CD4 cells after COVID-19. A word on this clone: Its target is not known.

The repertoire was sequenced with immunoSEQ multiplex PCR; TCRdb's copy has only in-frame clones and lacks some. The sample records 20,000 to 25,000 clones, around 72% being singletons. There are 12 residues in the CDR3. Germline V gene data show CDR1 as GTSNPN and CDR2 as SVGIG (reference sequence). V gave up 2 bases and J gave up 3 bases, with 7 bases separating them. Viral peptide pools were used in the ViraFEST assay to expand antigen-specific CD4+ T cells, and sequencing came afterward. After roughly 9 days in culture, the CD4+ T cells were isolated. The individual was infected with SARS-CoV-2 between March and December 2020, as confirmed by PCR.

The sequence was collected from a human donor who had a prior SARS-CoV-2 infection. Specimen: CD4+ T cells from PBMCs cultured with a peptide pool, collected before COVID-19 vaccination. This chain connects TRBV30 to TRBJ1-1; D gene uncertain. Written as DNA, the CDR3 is TGTGCCTGGAGTAACGTTTACACTGAAGCTTTCTTT. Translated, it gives CAWSNVYTEAFF.